Listed below are T cell receptor beta chains from one sample, sequenced in a study of molecular identifiers for immune sequencing clone quantification. Via MiXCR, TCRdb re-called the PCR reads, giving one row per CDR3 protein. The sample has 60,000 to 65,000 distinct CDR3 sequences; 19% are singletons. Sequencing used naive CD8+ T cells from blood, with Jurkat cell RNA spiked in. These receptors came from a human donor in good health. Some libraries in this study had Jurkat cell RNA spiked in. Each CDR3 is given with its conserved first and last residue. For some rows the clone size is stated as once, few or many, or as a class when expanded; others skip it.

CDR3: CASSQDAPTPETRYF; V: TRBV4-1; size: few; J: TRBJ2-5
CDR3: CASNLAASGRANEQFF; V: TRBV7-9; size: .; J: TRBJ2-1
CDR3: CASSASGTGNSGDLFF; V: TRBV18; size: few; J: TRBJ2-2
CDR3: CASSLEDRGREGYTF; V: TRBV7-9; size: many; J: TRBJ1-2
CDR3: CASKTGADGYTF; V: TRBV14; size: many; J: TRBJ1-2
CDR3: CASSLRDRGWTEAFF; V: TRBV28; size: many; J: TRBJ1-1
CDR3: CASSPFRDEQFF; V: TRBV9; size: once; J: TRBJ2-1
CDR3: CASSPTLLQETQYF; V: TRBV28; size: many; J: TRBJ2-5
CDR3: CASSFEGDSPLHF; V: TRBV12-3/TRBV12-4; size: many; J: TRBJ1-6
CDR3: CASTGTSGANVLTF; V: TRBV11-1; size: .; J: TRBJ2-6
CDR3: CASTTRGGNNQPQHF; V: TRBV6-1; size: many; J: TRBJ1-5
CDR3: CASSHGLAGEITSTDTQYF; V: TRBV13; size: many; J: TRBJ2-3
CDR3: CASSEWGAREQYF; V: TRBV2; size: many; J: TRBJ2-7
CDR3: CASSLGPSDRGEAFF; V: TRBV7-9; size: many; J: TRBJ1-1
CDR3: CASSLRQASQETQYF; V: TRBV7-7; size: many; J: TRBJ2-5
CDR3: CASSQDRDRSLYEQYF; V: TRBV4-3; size: many; J: TRBJ2-7
CDR3: CASREAYRESYGYTF; V: TRBV28; size: .; J: TRBJ1-2
CDR3: CASSLLGAGSSYNEQFF; V: TRBV7-9; size: few; J: TRBJ2-1
CDR3: CASSQDAGEDNEQFF; V: TRBV4-2; size: few; J: TRBJ2-1